In this sample, the clone carrying this T cell receptor beta chain turned up a few times. Its antigen remains unidentified. These data belong to a study of T-cell memory formation after mild COVID-19. The overall study: The TCR clusters were mostly specific to one donor.

General study findings and limits: Clones shrinking from day 15 to 85 showed even CD4/CD8 mixes; later expanders tilted CD4+.

Constant-segment primers served in 5'RACE that generated TCR alpha and TCR beta cDNA libraries bearing sample barcodes and UMIs. TCRdb re-analysed the 5' RACE reads in MiXCR, keeping a single row per CDR3 protein. Among 50,000 to 75,000 distinct CDR3 sequences, 9% to 9.5% were seen once, and the ten largest hold less than 1.5%. The CDR3 length is 15 residues. Trimming shortened V by 2 bases and J by 9 bases, and 17 bases separated the two germline ends. Per germline, CDR1 KGHSH and CDR2 LQKENI. The V gene is TRBV18, the J gene TRBJ2-1, with D unclear. The TCR originated in a man in his late teens or twenties who had mild COVID-19 (a few samples of this study predate the infection). Cell type and time point are not known. Sequenced input: PBMCs or a T cell subset sorted from them (not recorded which). The CDR3 DNA reads as TGTGCCAGCTCACCAGTGGCATCCCCCGGAGCTGAGCAGTTCTTC. Its protein is CASSPVASPGAEQFF.